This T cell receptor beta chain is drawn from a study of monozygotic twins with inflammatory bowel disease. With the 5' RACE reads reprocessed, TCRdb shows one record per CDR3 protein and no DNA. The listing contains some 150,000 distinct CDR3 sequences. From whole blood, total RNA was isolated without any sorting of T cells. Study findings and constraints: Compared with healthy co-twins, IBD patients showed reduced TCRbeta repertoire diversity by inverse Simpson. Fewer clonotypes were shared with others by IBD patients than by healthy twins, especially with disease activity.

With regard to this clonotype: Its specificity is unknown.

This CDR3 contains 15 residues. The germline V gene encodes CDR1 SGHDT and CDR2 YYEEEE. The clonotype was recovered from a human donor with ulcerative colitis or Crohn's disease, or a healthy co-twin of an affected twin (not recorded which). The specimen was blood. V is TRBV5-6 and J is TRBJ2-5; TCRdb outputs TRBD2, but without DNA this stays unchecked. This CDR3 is CASSFSGRRGETQYF. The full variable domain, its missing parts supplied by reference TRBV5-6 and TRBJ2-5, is DAGVTQSPTHLIKTRGQQVTLRCSPKSGHDTVSWYQQALGQGPQFIFQYYEEEERQRGNFPDRFSGHQFPNYSSELNVNALLLGDSALYLCASSFSGRRGETQYFGPGTRLLVL.